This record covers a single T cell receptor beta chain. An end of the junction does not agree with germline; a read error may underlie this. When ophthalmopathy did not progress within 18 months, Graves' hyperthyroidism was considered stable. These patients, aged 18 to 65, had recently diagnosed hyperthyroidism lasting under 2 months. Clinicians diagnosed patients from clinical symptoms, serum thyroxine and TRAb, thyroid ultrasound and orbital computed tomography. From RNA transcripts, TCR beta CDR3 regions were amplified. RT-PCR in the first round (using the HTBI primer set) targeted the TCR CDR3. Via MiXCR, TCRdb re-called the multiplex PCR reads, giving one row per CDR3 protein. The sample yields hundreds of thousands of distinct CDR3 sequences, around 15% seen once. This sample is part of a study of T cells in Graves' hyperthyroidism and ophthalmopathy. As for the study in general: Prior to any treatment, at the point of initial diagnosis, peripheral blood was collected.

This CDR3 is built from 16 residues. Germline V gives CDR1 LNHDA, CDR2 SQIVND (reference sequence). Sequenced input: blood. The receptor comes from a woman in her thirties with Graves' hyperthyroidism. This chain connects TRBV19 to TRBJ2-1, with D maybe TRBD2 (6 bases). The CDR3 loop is CASSIEGDLTYNEQSF. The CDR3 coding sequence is TGTGCCAGTAGTATAGAAGGGGACTTAACTTACAATGAGCAGTCCTTC.